A single sample is the source of the 26 T cell receptor beta chains below, sequenced in a study of T cell responses to AZD1222 COVID-19 vaccine. Measured with immunoSEQ multiplex PCR; TCRdb has only the in-frame clones, and not every one. The sample carries 95,000 to 130,000 clones, 80% to 90% recorded once. The sample consisted of peripheral blood, taken on day 0 of MenACWY control vaccination. These receptors all come from an adult in good health.

This chain joins TRBV3-1 (or the pseudogene TRBV3-2) and TRBJ2-2, with 9 nucleotides matching TRBD2. V shed 3 bases, J shed 0 bases, and the junction held 2 bases outside the gene matches. CDR1 is LGHDT and CDR2 is YNNKEL in the germline V gene (reference sequence). The CDR3 length is 16 residues. The CDR3 reads CASSHSGGTNTGELFF. In DNA, the CDR3 is TGTGCCAGCAGCCACAGCGGGGGGACGAACACCGGGGAGCTGTTTTTT.

The chain links TRBV14 to TRBJ1-3; no clear D gene. Trimming shortened V by 4 bases and J by 0 bases, and 7 bases separated the two germline ends. The CDR3 consists of 14 residues. In germline, CDR1 is SGHDN, CDR2 FVKESK. CDR3 nucleotide sequence: TGTGCCAGCAGCCGCGGTAACTCTGGAAACACCATATATTTT. Translating gives CASSRGNSGNTIYF.

The V call is TRBV19, the J call TRBJ2-7; 7 nucleotides match TRBD1. The CDR3 length is 14 residues. The junction had 10 bases not matched to a gene; V was cut back by 9 bases and J by 2 bases. Germline CDR1 and CDR2: LNHDA and SQIVND (reference sequence). CDR3 sequence (DNA): TGTGCCAGCAGAGAGGGGGCAGGGACCTACGAGCAGTACTTC. It specifies CASREGAGTYEQYF.

This clone was counted a single time. The V gene is TRBV10-3, the J gene TRBJ2-3; 10 bases map to TRBD2. This CDR3 spans 16 amino acids. Germline V gene data show CDR1 as ENHRY and CDR2 as SYGVKD. With V trimmed by 2 bases and J by 2 bases, 4 bases remained unmatched. The CDR3 sequence is CAISEISGGTTDTQYF. The CDR3 region has the DNA TGTGCCATCAGTGAGATTAGCGGGGGGACCACAGATACGCAGTATTTT.

In its sample, this clone was seen a few times. V usage is TRBV7-2 and J usage is TRBJ2-5, with D unclear. Germline lookup yields CDR1 SGHTA and CDR2 FQGNSA. With 5 bases removed from V and 5 bases from J, the gap between germline ends came to 15 bases. CDR3 length equals 14 residues. The CDR3 DNA sequence: TGTGCCAGCAGCCCCCGGGCCCAGTCGGAGACCCAGTACTTC. Its protein product is CASSPRAQSETQYF.

In this sample, this clone turned up once. The chain links TRBV10-3 to TRBJ2-7, with D hard to call. This CDR3 region has 13 residues. CDR1 ENHRY and CDR2 SYGVKD come from the germline V gene. V was pared by 2 bases and J by 4 bases, with 9 bases between. The CDR3 spells CAISEVMVYEQYF. In DNA form, the CDR3 reads TGTGCCATCAGTGAGGTAATGGTGTACGAGCAGTACTTC.

The chain employs TRBV3-1 (or the pseudogene TRBV3-2) and TRBJ1-1; 10 bases fit TRBD1. V shed 4 bases and J 4 bases; nucleotides not matched to a gene: 3. The CDR3 totals 14 residues. Germline CDR1 and CDR2: LGHDT and YNNKEL (reference sequence). CDR3 coding DNA: TGTGCCAGCAGCCCTTGGACAGGGGGCACTGAAGCTTTCTTT. This translates into CASSPWTGGTEAFF.

The chain recombines TRBV4-3 with TRBJ1-1, with D uncertain. The CDR3 has 18 residues. Germline V gene data show CDR1 as LGHNA and CDR2 as YSLEER. With 0 bases removed from V and 0 bases from J, the gap between germline ends came to 17 bases. The CDR3 spells CASSQDQDGQQMNTEAFF. The CDR3 DNA sequence: TGCGCCAGCAGCCAAGATCAGGACGGGCAGCAGATGAACACTGAAGCTTTCTTT.

V usage is TRBV19 and J usage is TRBJ1-3, with 7 bases matching TRBD1. The CDR3 length is 14 residues. Germline V gene sequence: CDR1 LNHDA, CDR2 SQIVND (reference sequence). V gave up 4 bases and J gave up 2 bases; unmatched junction bases: 2. The CDR3 nucleotides are TGTGCCAGTAGTACGACAGGGACTGGAAACACCATATATTTT. Amino acid sequence: CASSTTGTGNTIYF.

The J gene is TRBJ2-1, the V gene TRBV29-1, with TRBD2 matching 12 bases. CDR3 length: 14 amino acids. CDR1 and CDR2 (germline): SQVTM, ANQGSEA. With 5 bases clipped from V and 4 bases from J, the junction kept 3 bases outside the gene matches. The chain's CDR3 is CSVLGTSGYNEQFF. The CDR3 coding sequence is TGCAGCGTTTTAGGGACTAGCGGGTACAATGAGCAGTTCTTC.

The gene calls are TRBV3-1 (or the pseudogene TRBV3-2) and TRBJ1-1; 8 bases agree with TRBD1. Germline V lookup: CDR1 LGHDT, CDR2 YNNKEL (reference sequence). J gave up 10 bases and V 4 bases, and 5 bases lay outside the gene matches. This CDR3 spans 12 amino acids. CDR3 nucleotide sequence: TGTGCCAGCAGCCCCGGACAGGGTCGAGCTTTCTTT. Its translation is CASSPGQGRAFF.

The chain combines TRBV10-1 with TRBJ2-7; no reliable D call. The CDR3 sequence is 14 residues long. The V gene lost 5 bases and the J gene lost 0 bases, with 11 bases spanning the gap. CDR1 and CDR2 (germline): WNHNN, SYGVQD (reference sequence). CDR3 nucleotides: TGCGCCAGCAGTCGTAGTCCTAGCTCCTACGAGCAGTACTTC. This sequence encodes CASSRSPSSYEQYF.

V is TRBV7-9 and J is TRBJ2-1; D remains unclear. The CDR3 totals 17 residues. Trimming cost V 4 bases and J 5 bases, with 21 bases left between them. From germline, CDR1 is SEHNR and CDR2 FQNEAQ (reference sequence). CDR3 sequence: CASSSPTVRGADNEQFF. CDR3 sequence (DNA): TGTGCCAGCAGCTCCCCCACCGTTAGAGGCGCTGACAATGAGCAGTTCTTC.

The V call is TRBV29-1, the J call TRBJ1-3, with no clear D. CDR3 length: 15 amino acids. With 2 bases removed from V and 0 bases from J, the gap between germline ends came to 11 bases. CDR1 and CDR2 from the germline V gene are SQVTM and ANQGSEA. The CDR3 DNA follows: TGCAGCGTTGAAACCTGGGTGAGCTCTGGAAACACCATATATTTT. Translation: CSVETWVSSGNTIYF.

The rearrangement uses TRBV6-6 and TRBJ1-2, with 8 bases lining up with TRBD1. Trimming took 2 bases from V and 0 from J; bases not matched to a gene: 5. Germline assignment: CDR1 MNHNY and CDR2 SVGAGI (reference sequence). This CDR3 comprises 16 residues. This CDR3 reads CASSYGGTGSNYGYTF. CDR3 nucleotide sequence: TGTGCCAGCAGTTACGGGGGGACAGGTTCTAACTATGGCTACACCTTC.

The chain employs TRBV5-1 and TRBJ1-6; D is ambiguous. V lost 0 bases and J lost 7, with 5 bases in between. The CDR3 spans 13 residues. Germline CDR1 SGHRS, CDR2 YFSETQ. The CDR3 bases are TGCGCCAGCAGCTTGGAACAGAATTCACCCCTCCACTTT. This translates into CASSLEQNSPLHF.

This chain links TRBV9 with TRBJ2-5; a weak D match, TRBD2 (6 bases). V lost 4 bases and J 1 base, leaving 14 bases between the germline ends. There are 15 residues in the CDR3. The V gene's germline CDR1 is SGDLS and CDR2 YYNGEE. The CDR3 region is CASSTWGDSQETQYF. The CDR3 coding sequence is TGTGCCAGCAGCACTTGGGGGGATTCCCAAGAGACCCAGTACTTC.

This chain uses TRBV3-1 (or the pseudogene TRBV3-2) with TRBJ2-1; D uncertain. CDR3 length: 14 residues. Germline values: CDR1 LGHDT, CDR2 YNNKEL (reference sequence). The V gene lost 1 base and the J gene lost 8 bases, with 12 bases spanning the gap. The CDR3 sequence is CASSQVLDGHEQFF. Here the CDR3 DNA reads TGTGCCAGCAGCCAAGTTCTAGACGGCCATGAGCAGTTCTTC.

The chain combines TRBV28 with TRBJ2-7; D remains ambiguous. The CDR3 contains 13 residues. Germline V lookup: CDR1 MDHEN, CDR2 SYDVKM. The V end lost 8 bases, the J end lost 0 bases, and 11 bases lay between the germline ends. CDR3 sequence (DNA): TGTGCCAGCCTTTCCGGAAACTCCTACGAGCAGTACTTC. Residues: CASLSGNSYEQYF. The entire variable domain, with the rest obtained from reference TRBV28 and TRBJ2-7, is as follows: DVKVTQSSRYLVKRTGEKVFLECVQDMDHENMFWYRQDPGLGLRLIYFSYDVKMKEKGDIPEGYSVSREKKERFSLILESASTNQTSMYLCASLSGNSYEQYFGPGTRLTVT.

This chain connects TRBV18 to TRBJ2-2, with D unresolved. This CDR3 has 15 amino acids. Germline assignment: CDR1 KGHSH and CDR2 LQKENI. The V and J ends lost 1 base and 6 bases respectively, with 12 bases between them. This CDR3 is CASSPLNAAAGELFF. As DNA, the CDR3 is TGTGCCAGCTCACCACTTAATGCGGCAGCCGGGGAGCTGTTTTTT.

Only a few counts were recorded for this clone. The chain couples TRBV4-3 to TRBJ2-7, with TRBD1 matching over 9 bases. Germline assignment: CDR1 LGHNA and CDR2 YSLEER. V gave up 0 bases and J gave up 6 bases; unmatched junction bases: 9. This CDR3 comprises 16 residues. CDR3 in DNA: TGCGCCAGCAGCCAAGATAGGGGAACAGGGGGCGGCGAGCAGTACTTC. Translation gives CASSQDRGTGGGEQYF.

As concerns this clone: Relative to the germline gene, one junction end is altered; a read error may explain this. The chain joins TRBV19 to TRBJ2-3, with D perhaps matching TRBD2 (6 bases). The CDR3 extends over 14 amino acids. The germline CDR1 and CDR2 sequences are LNHDA and SQIVND (reference sequence). This CDR3 is CASSSGTSTDTQYF. In nucleotides, the CDR3 is TGCGCCAGCTCCTCCGGGACTAGCACAGATACGCAGTATTTT.

In DNA form, the CDR3 reads TGTGCCAGCTCACTCTCCCTGGACAGGGAGGGCACTGAAGCTTTCTTT. As protein: CASSLSLDREGTEAFF. The rearrangement links TRBV18 to TRBJ1-1; 8 bases map to TRBD1. Germline trimming cut 4 bases from V and 4 bases from J; bases unmatched to any gene: 11. The germline CDR1 and CDR2 sequences are KGHSH and LQKENI. The CDR3 runs 16 residues.

As regards this clone: Germline is not matched at one junction end, which may reflect a read error. The V gene is TRBV19, the J gene TRBJ1-4, with D unresolved. There are 11 residues in the CDR3. CDR1 LNHDA and CDR2 SQIVND come from the germline V gene (reference sequence). In DNA, the CDR3 is TGTGCCAGTAGAATAGGAGAAAAACTGTTTTTT. Translation: CASRIGEKLFF.

This chain connects TRBV11-3 to TRBJ1-1, with TRBD1 as a possible D gene (5 bases). The CDR3 length is 13 residues. V shed 5 bases and J shed 0 bases, with 7 bases lying between them. In germline, CDR1 is SGHNT, CDR2 YENEEA. The CDR3: CASSLQVNTEAFF. In DNA, the CDR3 is TGTGCCAGCAGCCTACAGGTGAACACTGAAGCTTTCTTT.

The genes are TRBV4-3 and TRBJ1-4; 7 nucleotides match TRBD1. This CDR3 comprises 14 residues. Germline CDR1 LGHNA, CDR2 YSLEER. The trim removed 0 bases at V and 6 bases at J, leaving 1 base unmatched. CDR3 sequence (DNA): TGCGCCAGCAGCCAAGACAGGGGGGATGAAAAACTGTTTTTT. Translating gives CASSQDRGDEKLFF.